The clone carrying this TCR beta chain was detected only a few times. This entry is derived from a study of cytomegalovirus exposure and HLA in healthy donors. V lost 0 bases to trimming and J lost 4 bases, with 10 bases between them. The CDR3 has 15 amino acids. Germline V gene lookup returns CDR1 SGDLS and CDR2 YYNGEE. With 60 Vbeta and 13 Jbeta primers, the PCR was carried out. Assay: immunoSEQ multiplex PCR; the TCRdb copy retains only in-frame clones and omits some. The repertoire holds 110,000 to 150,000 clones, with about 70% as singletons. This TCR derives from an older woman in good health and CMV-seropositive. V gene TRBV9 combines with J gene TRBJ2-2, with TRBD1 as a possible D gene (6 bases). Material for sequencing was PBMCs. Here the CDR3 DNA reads TGTGCCAGCAGCGTAGATGTAGGGGGCACCGGGGAGCTGTTTTTT. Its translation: CASSVDVGGTGELFF.